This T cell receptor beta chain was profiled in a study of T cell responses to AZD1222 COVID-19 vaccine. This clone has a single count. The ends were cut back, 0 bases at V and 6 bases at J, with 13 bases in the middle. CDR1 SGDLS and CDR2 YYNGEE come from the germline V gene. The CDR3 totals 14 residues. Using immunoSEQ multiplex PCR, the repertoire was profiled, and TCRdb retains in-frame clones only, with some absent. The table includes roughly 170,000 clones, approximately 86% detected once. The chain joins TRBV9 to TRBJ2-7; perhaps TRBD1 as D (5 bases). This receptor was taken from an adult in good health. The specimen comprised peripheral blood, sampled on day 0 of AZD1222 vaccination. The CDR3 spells CASSVALQGSEQYF. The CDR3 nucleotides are TGTGCCAGCAGCGTAGCCTTGCAGGGAAGCGAGCAGTACTTC.